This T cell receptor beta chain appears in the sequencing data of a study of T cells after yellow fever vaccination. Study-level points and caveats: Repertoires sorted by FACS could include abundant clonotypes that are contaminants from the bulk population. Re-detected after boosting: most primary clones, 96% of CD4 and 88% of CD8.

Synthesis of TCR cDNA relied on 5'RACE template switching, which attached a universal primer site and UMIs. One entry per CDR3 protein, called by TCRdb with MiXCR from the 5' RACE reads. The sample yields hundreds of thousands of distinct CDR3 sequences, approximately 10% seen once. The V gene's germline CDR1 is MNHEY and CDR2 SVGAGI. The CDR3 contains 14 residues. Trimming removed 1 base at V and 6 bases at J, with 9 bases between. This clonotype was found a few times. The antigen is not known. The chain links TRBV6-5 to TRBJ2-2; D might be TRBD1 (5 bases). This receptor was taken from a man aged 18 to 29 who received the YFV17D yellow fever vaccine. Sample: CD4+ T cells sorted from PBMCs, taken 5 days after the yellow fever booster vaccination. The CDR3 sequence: CASSYFRGAGELFF. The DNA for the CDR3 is TGTGCCAGCAGTTACTTTAGGGGTGCCGGGGAGCTGTTTTTT.